This entry features one T cell receptor (beta chain) sequence. This specimen comes from a study of neoadjuvant anti-PD-1 for oral cavity cancer. Study at large: Before surgery, most patients got three to four biweekly 3 mg/kg nivolumab doses.

TCRdb's copy holds only in-frame clones and misses some; the assay was immunoSEQ multiplex PCR. Found here are 65,000 to 70,000 clones, 80% to 90% of them singletons; the top ten hold roughly 2.9%. CDR1 and CDR2 from the germline V gene are SGDLS and YYNGEE. V was clipped by 4 bases and J by 0 bases, with 8 bases between them. The CDR3 runs to 14 residues. Time point defined: after neoadjuvant nivolumab, at surgical resection. These newly diagnosed stage II-IVA oral cavity squamous cell carcinoma patients had no prior systemic or radiation treatment. This receptor was obtained from a person between 40 and 85 years old with oral cavity squamous cell carcinoma. The V gene is TRBV9, the J gene TRBJ1-5; possibly TRBD1 for D (5 bases). This material consisted of PBMCs, taken after nivolumab (anti-PD-1) treatment. The CDR3, as DNA: TGTGCCAGCAGCCCTGGGACTAGCAATCAGCCCCAGCATTTT. It codes for CASSPGTSNQPQHF.